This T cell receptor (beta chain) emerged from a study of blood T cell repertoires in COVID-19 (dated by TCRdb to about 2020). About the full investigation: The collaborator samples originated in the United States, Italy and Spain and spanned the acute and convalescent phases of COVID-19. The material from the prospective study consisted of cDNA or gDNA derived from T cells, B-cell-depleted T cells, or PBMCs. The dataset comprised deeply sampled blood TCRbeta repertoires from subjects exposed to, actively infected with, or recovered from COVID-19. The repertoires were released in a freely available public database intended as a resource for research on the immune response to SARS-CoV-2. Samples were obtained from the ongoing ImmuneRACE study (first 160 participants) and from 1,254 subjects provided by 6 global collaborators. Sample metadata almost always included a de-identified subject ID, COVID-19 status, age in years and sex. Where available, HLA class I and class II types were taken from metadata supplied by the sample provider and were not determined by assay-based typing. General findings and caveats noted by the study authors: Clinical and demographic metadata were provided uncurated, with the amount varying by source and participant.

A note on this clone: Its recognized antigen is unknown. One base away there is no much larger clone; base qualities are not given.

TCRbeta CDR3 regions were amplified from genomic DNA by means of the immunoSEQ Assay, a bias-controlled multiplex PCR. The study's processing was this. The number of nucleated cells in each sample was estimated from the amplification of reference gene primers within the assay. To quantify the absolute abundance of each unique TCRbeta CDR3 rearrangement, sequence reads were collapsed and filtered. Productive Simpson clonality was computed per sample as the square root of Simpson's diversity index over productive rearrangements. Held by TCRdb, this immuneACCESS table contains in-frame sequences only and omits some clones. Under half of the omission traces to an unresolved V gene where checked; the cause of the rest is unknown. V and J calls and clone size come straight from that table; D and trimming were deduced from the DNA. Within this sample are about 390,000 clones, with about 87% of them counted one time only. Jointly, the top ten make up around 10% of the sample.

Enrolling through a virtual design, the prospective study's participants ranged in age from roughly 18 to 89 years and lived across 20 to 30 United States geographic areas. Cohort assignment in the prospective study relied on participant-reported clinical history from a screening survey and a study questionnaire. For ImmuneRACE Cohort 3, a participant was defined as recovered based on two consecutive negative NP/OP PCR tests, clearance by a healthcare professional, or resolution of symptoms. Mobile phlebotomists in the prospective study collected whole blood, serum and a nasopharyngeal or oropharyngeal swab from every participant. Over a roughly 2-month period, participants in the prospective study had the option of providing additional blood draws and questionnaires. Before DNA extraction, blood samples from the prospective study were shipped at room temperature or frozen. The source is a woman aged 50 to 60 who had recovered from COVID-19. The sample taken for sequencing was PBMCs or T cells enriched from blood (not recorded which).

The DNA sequence is as follows: TGTGCCAGCAGCACGACAGGGGCCTATGGCTACACCTTC. Its amino acids are CASSTTGAYGYTF. Recombination joined TRBV9 with TRBJ1-2, and 8 junction bases match TRBD1. The germline V end is reduced by 4 bases and the J end by 4 bases; junction bases left unmatched: 3. Via the germline V gene, CDR1 is SGDLS and CDR2 YYNGEE. Taken from cysteine to phenylalanine, the CDR3 has 13 residues. The kept DNA is CDR3 alone, 39 bases in frame from the first base. This CDR3, with the reference TRBV9 and TRBJ1-2 proteins standing in past its ends, gives the full variable domain DSGVTQTPKHLITATGQRVTLRCSPRSGDLSVYWYQQSLDQGLQFLIQYYNGEERAKGNILERFSAQQFPDLHSELNLSSLELGDSALYFCASSTTGAYGYTFGSGTRLTVV.